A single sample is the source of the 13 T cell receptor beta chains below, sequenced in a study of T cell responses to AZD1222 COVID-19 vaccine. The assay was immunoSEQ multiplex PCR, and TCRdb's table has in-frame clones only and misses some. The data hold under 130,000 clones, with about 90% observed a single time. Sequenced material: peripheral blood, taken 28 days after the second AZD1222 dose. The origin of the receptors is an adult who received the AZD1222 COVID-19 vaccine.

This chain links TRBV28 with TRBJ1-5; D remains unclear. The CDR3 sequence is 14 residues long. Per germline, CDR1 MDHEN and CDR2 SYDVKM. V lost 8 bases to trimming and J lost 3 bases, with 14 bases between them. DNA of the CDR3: TGTGCCAGCGCCAGTTTGCCCTCCAATCAGCCCCAGCATTTT. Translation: CASASLPSNQPQHF.

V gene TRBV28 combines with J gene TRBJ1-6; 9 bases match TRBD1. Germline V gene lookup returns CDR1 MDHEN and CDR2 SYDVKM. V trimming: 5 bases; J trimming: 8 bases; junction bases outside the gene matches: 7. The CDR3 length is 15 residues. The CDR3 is CASSPSGQGYSPLHF. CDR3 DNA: TGTGCCAGCAGTCCCTCGGGACAGGGTTATTCACCCCTCCACTTT.

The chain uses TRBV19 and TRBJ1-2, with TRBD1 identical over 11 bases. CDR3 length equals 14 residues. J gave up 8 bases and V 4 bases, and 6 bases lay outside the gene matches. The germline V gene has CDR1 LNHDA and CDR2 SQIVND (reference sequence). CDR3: CASSTRTGGLGYTF. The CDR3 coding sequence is TGTGCCAGTAGTACCAGGACAGGGGGCTTGGGCTACACCTTC.

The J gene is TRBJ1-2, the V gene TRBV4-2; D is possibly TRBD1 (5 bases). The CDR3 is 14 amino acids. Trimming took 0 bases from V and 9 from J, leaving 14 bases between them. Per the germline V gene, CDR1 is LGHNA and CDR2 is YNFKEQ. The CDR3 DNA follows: TGTGCCAGCAGCCAAGAGGGACTGGGTAGGAGCTACACCTTC. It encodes CASSQEGLGRSYTF.

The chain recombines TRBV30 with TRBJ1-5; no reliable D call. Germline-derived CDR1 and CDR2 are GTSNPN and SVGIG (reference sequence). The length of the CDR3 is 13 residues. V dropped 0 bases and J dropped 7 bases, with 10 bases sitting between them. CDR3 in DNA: TGTGCCTGGAGTGTAAGAGGGATCCAGCCCCAGCATTTT. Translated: CAWSVRGIQPQHF.

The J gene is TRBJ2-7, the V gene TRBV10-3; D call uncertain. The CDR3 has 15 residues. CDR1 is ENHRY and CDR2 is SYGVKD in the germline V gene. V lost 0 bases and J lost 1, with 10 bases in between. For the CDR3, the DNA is TGTGCCATCAGTGAGTCCGGCGACACTTCCTACGAGCAGTACTTC. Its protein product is CAISESGDTSYEQYF.

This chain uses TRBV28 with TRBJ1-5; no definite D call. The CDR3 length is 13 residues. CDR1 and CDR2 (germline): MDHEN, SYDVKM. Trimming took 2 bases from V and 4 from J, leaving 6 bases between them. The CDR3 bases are TGTGCCAGCAGTTTAACGGGAAATCAGCCCCAGCATTTT. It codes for CASSLTGNQPQHF.

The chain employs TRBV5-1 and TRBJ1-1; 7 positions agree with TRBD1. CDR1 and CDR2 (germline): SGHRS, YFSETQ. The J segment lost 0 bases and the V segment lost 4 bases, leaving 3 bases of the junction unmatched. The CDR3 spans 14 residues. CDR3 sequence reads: CASSPDRLNTEAFF. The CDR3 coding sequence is TGCGCCAGCAGCCCGGACAGGCTGAACACTGAAGCTTTCTTT.

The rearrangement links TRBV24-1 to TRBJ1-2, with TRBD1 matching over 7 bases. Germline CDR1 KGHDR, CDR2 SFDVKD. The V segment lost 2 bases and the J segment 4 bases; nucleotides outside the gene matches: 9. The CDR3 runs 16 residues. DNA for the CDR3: TGTGCCACCAGTGATTCGAGACAGGGTGGGGTCTATGGCTACACCTTC. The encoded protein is CATSDSRQGGVYGYTF.

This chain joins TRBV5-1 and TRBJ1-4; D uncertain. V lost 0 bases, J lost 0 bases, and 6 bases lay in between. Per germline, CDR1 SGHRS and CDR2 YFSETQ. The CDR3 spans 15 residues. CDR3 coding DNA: TGCGCCAGCAGCTTGGGGGGAACAACTAATGAAAAACTGTTTTTT. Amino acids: CASSLGGTTNEKLFF.

CDR3 coding DNA: TGTGCCAGCAGCAGTTGGGGACAGTCTAACTATGGCTACACCTTC. Residues: CASSSWGQSNYGYTF. The chain couples TRBV5-5 to TRBJ1-2; 7 bases fit TRBD1. The trim removed 4 bases at V and 0 bases at J, leaving 6 bases unmatched. The germline V gene encodes CDR1 SGHKS and CDR2 YYEKEE (reference sequence). The CDR3 runs 15 residues.

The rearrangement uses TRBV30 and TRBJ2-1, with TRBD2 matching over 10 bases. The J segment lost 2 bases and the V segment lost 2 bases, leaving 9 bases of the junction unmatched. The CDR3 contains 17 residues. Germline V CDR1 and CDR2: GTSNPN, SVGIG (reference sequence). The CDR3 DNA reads TGTGCCTGGAGTCGACTAGCGGGTGGAGCTACCTACAATGAGCAGTTCTTC. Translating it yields CAWSRLAGGATYNEQFF.

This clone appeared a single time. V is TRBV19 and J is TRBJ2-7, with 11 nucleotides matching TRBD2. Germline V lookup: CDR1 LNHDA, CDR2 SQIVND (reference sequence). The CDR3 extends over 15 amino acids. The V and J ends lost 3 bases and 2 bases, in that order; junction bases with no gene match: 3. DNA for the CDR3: TGTGCCAGTAGTATGGCGACTAGCGGGACCTACGAGCAGTACTTC. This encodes CASSMATSGTYEQYF.